This T cell receptor (beta chain) was documented in a study of blood T cell repertoires in COVID-19 (dated by TCRdb to 2020 to 2021). Notes on the research overall: Collaborator samples came from the United States, Italy and Spain and covered acute and convalescent phases of COVID-19. The prospective study material was composed of cDNA or gDNA derived from T cells, B-cell-depleted T cells, or PBMCs. The dataset comprised deeply sampled blood TCRbeta repertoires from subjects exposed to, actively infected with, or recovered from COVID-19. The repertoires were released in a freely available public database meant as a resource for research on the immune response to SARS-CoV-2. The samples were drawn from the first 160 participants of the ongoing ImmuneRACE study and from 1,254 subjects provided by 6 global collaborators. Sample metadata almost always included a de-identified subject ID, COVID-19 status, age in years and sex. HLA class I and class II types, where available, came from metadata supplied by the sample provider rather than from assay-based typing. Overall study outcomes, separate from this receptor: The amount of clinical and demographic metadata varied by source and participant and was provided uncurated.

Each collaborating institution followed its own protocols to collect whole blood in K2EDTA tubes. Collaborator samples were shipped for TCRbeta analysis as frozen whole blood, isolated PBMCs, or DNA extracted from either sample type. V is cut by 2 bases and J by 2 bases, and the space between the germline ends is 13 bases. The CDR3 numbers 15 residues from cysteine through phenylalanine. Of the read, only the CDR3 DNA is kept; its 45 bases are in frame from base 1. This clone has just a few counts. Its antigen has not been determined. No much larger clone is present one base from it, and per-base qualities are unavailable. TCRbeta CDR3 regions were amplified from genomic DNA by means of the immunoSEQ Assay, a bias-controlled multiplex PCR. On the authors' methods: Nucleated cell counts per sample were estimated from amplification of reference gene primers within the assay. To quantify the absolute abundance of each unique TCRbeta CDR3 rearrangement, sequence reads were collapsed and filtered. For each sample, productive Simpson clonality was calculated as the square root of Simpson's diversity index across productive rearrangements. TCRdb provides this immuneACCESS table in a form limited to in-frame rearrangements. Some clones are lacking; in checked studies, under half of them reflect an unresolved V gene, and why the rest are absent is not known. The V and J calls and clone size are taken from that table; D and trimming were inferred from the DNA. The sample includes 150,000 to 200,000 clones, with roughly four fifths observed a single time. The top ten constitute about a tenth of the sample.

The clonotype comes from a human donor in a cohort sampled during active COVID-19. Sequenced: peripheral blood. The V and J segments used are TRBV23-1 and TRBJ2-7, and the D gene may be TRBD1, 6 bases matching. TRBV23-1 is an ORF, with its function uncertain. For the CDR3, the sequence is CASSQGQWRPYEQYF. The DNA reads TGCGCCAGCAGTCAAGGACAGTGGAGACCCTACGAGCAGTACTTC.